Sequencing of this T cell receptor (beta chain) was carried out in a study of beta chain features in type 1 diabetes. General study points: Moderate but significant shortening of TCRB CDR3s was recorded in all four CD4+ subsets from Type 1 diabetes patients.

The germline V gene has CDR1 SGDLS and CDR2 YYNGEE. V lost 3 bases, J lost 0 bases, and 14 bases lay in between. The CDR3 extends over 16 amino acids. Notes on this clone: Antigen specificity is unknown.

cDNA synthesis used the whole RNA isolate, giving expressed TCRB sequences. Some clones are missing from TCRdb's copy, which holds only in-frame ones; the method was immunoSEQ multiplex PCR. The top ten clones hold 0.03% to 0.04% of a sample with hundreds of thousands of clones, about 14% of them seen once. This TCR derives from a young man with type 1 diabetes. The sequencing input was naive CD4+ T cells from blood. The chain recombines TRBV9 with TRBJ2-3; no clear D. The CDR3 coding sequence is TGTGCCAGCAGCGGCGCCGACCTAAGGAGCACAGATACGCAGTATTTT. This translates into CASSGADLRSTDTQYF.